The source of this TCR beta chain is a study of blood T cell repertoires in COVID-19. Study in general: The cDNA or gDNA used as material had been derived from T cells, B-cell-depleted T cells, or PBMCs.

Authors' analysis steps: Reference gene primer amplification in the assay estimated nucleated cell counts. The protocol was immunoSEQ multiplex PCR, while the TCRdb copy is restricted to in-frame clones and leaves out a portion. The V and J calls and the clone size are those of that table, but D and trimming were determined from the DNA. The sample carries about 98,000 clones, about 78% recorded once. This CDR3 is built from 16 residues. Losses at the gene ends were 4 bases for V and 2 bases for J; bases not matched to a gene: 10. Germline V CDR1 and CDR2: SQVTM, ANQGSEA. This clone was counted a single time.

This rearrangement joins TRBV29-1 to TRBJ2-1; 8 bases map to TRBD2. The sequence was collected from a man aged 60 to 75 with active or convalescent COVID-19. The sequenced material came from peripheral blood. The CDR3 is CSVVLGGGPPYNEQFF. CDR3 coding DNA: TGCAGCGTTGTCCTGGGCGGGGGGCCCCCCTACAATGAGCAGTTCTTC.